A single sample gave rise to the 27 T cell receptor beta chains below, sequenced in a study of T cell repertoires in cytomegalovirus infection. One entry per CDR3 protein, called by TCRdb with MiXCR from the reads. The data hold 150,000 or so distinct CDR3 sequences, with roughly 6.5% observed a single time. The specimen was PBMCs. The receptors shown here come from a human donor in good health (CMV status not recorded). Some clones in this sample may be carry-over from other donors' samples.

This clonotype was found a few times. The V call is TRBV18, the J call TRBJ1-3; 9 bases map to TRBD1. The V segment lost 0 bases and the J segment 1 base; nucleotides outside the gene matches: 7. This CDR3 has 18 residues. CDR1 and CDR2 from the germline V gene are KGHSH and LQKENI. The CDR3 DNA reads as TGTGCCAGCTCACCACCTGGACAGGGGCTCAAATCTGGAAACACCATATATTTT. Amino acid sequence: CASSPPGQGLKSGNTIYF.

This clonotype was counted many times. The V gene is TRBV7-3, the J gene TRBJ2-6, with no clear D. The CDR3 is 16 residues long. The V and J ends lost 5 bases and 0 bases respectively, with 11 bases between them. Germline CDR1 SGHTA, CDR2 FQGTGA. The DNA for the CDR3 is TGTGCCAGCAGCCCACGGCTGAGCTCTGGGGCCAACGTCCTGACTTTC. Its translation is CASSPRLSSGANVLTF.

This clonotype was detected only a few times. V is TRBV7-3 and J is TRBJ2-1, with TRBD1 matching 10 bases. V was pared by 5 bases and J by 4 bases, with 11 bases of the junction left unmatched. CDR3 length: 17 amino acids. From germline, CDR1 is SGHTA and CDR2 FQGTGA. CDR3 bases: TGTGCCAGCAGCCCACCCCGGGACAGGGGTCTGTACAATGAGCAGTTCTTC. It translates to CASSPPRDRGLYNEQFF. Filled out from reference TRBV7-3 and TRBJ2-1, the complete variable domain reads GAGVSQTPSNKVTEKGKYVELRCDPISGHTALYWYRQSLGQGPEFLIYFQGTGAADDSGLPNDRFFAVRPEGSVSTLKIQRTERGDSAVYLCASSPPRDRGLYNEQFFGPGTRLTVL.

This clonotype was detected only a few times. This chain connects TRBV7-2 to TRBJ2-7; no clear D. This CDR3 is 13 amino acids long. Trimming left V 5 bases short and J 9 bases short, with 17 bases between. Germline V gene data show CDR1 as SGHTA and CDR2 as FQGNSA. The CDR3 loop is CASSPTPRQGQYF. The CDR3 DNA reads TGTGCCAGCAGCCCGACCCCGAGGCAAGGGCAGTACTTC.

This clonotype has a count of ten or more. This chain uses TRBV7-3 with TRBJ2-6, with D unresolved. CDR1 is SGHTA and CDR2 is FQGTGA in the germline V gene. V lost 5 bases to trimming and J lost 2 bases, with 13 bases between them. The CDR3 is 16 amino acids. The CDR3 here is CASSSGPGPGANVLTF. In nucleotides, the CDR3 is TGTGCCAGCAGCAGTGGGCCCGGCCCTGGGGCCAACGTCCTGACTTTC.

In this sample, this clonotype turned up many times. The V and J genes are TRBV19 and TRBJ2-3; TRBD2 agrees at 13 bases. The CDR3 is made up of 14 amino acids. The V and J ends lost 6 bases and 10 bases, in that order; junction bases with no gene match: 7. The germline gives CDR1 LNHDA, CDR2 SQIVND (reference sequence). CDR3 sequence reads: CASSKGLAGLSQYF. CDR3 nucleotide sequence: TGTGCCAGTAGCAAGGGACTAGCGGGGTTGTCGCAGTATTTT.

This clonotype was observed at least ten times. The V and J genes are TRBV12-3 or TRBV12-4 and TRBJ1-5; D not resolved. CDR3 length: 12 amino acids. Trimming pared 3 bases from V and 5 bases from J, leaving 5 bases between. The CDR3 DNA reads TGTGCCAGCAGTTTTCACGATCAGCCCCAGCATTTT. This translates into CASSFHDQPQHF.

This clonotype was counted ten times or more. The J gene is TRBJ2-3, the V gene TRBV28, with 7 bases lining up with TRBD2. CDR3 length: 15 amino acids. V trimming: 0 bases; J trimming: 2 bases; junction bases outside the gene matches: 2. From germline, CDR1 is MDHEN and CDR2 SYDVKM. The CDR3 reads CASSLWRGNTDTQYF. The CDR3 bases are TGTGCCAGCAGTTTATGGCGGGGGAACACAGATACGCAGTATTTT.

In its sample, this clonotype was seen many times. The rearrangement uses TRBV12-3 or TRBV12-4 and TRBJ2-5; the D gene is possibly TRBD2 (6 bases). CDR3 length: 14 residues. V gave up 7 bases and J gave up 2 bases, with 14 bases separating them. The DNA of the CDR3 is TGTGCCAGCACCACATCTAGCGAACAAGAGACCCAGTACTTC. Translation: CASTTSSEQETQYF.

This clonotype has ten or more counts. This chain joins TRBV25-1 and TRBJ2-1; the match to TRBD2 covers 11 bases. Per germline, CDR1 MGHDK and CDR2 SYGVNS. V gave up 4 bases and J gave up 7 bases; unmatched junction bases: 3. CDR3 length: 14 residues. The CDR3 DNA follows: TGTGCCAGCAGTGTAGCGGGGGGGCGAAATGAGCAGTTCTTC. Protein sequence: CASSVAGGRNEQFF.

The CDR3 coding sequence is TGTGCCAGCAGCGGCCGGGACAGGGGGGCGGATACGCAGTATTTT. Encoded protein: CASSGRDRGADTQYF. The chain couples TRBV9 to TRBJ2-3; 11 bases line up with TRBD1. The V segment lost 3 bases and the J segment 6 bases; nucleotides outside the gene matches: 6. There are 15 residues in the CDR3. Germline V gene data show CDR1 as SGDLS and CDR2 as YYNGEE.

This clonotype was seen a few times. The chain joins TRBV29-1 to TRBJ2-2; TRBD1 agrees at 7 bases. J was trimmed by 5 bases and V by 3 bases; bases with no gene match: 3. The CDR3 sequence is 13 residues long. The V gene's germline CDR1 is SQVTM and CDR2 ANQGSEA. CDR3 DNA: TGCAGCGTTGATAGGGGGCATACCGGGGAGCTGTTTTTT. Its translation: CSVDRGHTGELFF.

This clonotype was seen at least ten times. Compared with germline, one end of the junction differs, possibly owing to a read error. CDR3 protein: CVSRPPGGELFF. The CDR3 nucleotides read TGTGTCAGCAGACCACCCGGCGGGGAGCTGTTTTTT. The chain uses TRBV7-3 and TRBJ2-2; D is unresolved. Germline CDR1 is SGHTA and CDR2 is FQGTGA. This CDR3 spans 12 amino acids.

This clonotype was detected ten times or more. This chain connects TRBV7-2 to TRBJ1-2; unclear D gene. The CDR3 contains 13 residues. Germline values: CDR1 SGHTA, CDR2 FQGNSA. V lost 5 bases and J 0 bases, leaving 7 bases between the germline ends. The CDR3: CASSRGTNYGYTF. CDR3 DNA: TGTGCCAGCAGCCGCGGAACTAACTATGGCTACACCTTC.

This clonotype was observed at least ten times. The chain recombines TRBV7-8 with TRBJ1-1; 10 bases align to TRBD1. J gave up 5 bases and V 7 bases, and 7 bases lay outside the gene matches. Germline-derived CDR1 and CDR2 are SGHVS and FQNEAQ. The CDR3 has 14 residues. CDR3 sequence: CASTGTGVLTEAFF. CDR3 bases: TGTGCCAGCACTGGGACAGGGGTTTTAACTGAAGCTTTCTTT.

This clonotype was detected only a few times. J is TRBJ1-3 and V is TRBV19; D not certain. Deletions cut 3 bases from V and 0 bases from J, with 9 bases between. This CDR3 spans 15 amino acids. Germline loops: CDR1 LNHDA, CDR2 SQIVND (reference sequence). The CDR3 nucleotides read TGTGCCAGTAGTATTGATCCGATCTCTGGAAACACCATATATTTT. It codes for CASSIDPISGNTIYF.

The table lists this clonotype with many counts. The J gene is TRBJ2-5, the V gene TRBV7-2, with 10 bases aligning to TRBD1. The CDR3 spans 15 residues. V was pared by 5 bases and J by 1 base, with 4 bases of the junction left unmatched. Germline V gene sequence: CDR1 SGHTA, CDR2 FQGNSA. The DNA for the CDR3 is TGTGCCAGCAGCCTACGGGACAGGGGCCAAGAGACCCAGTACTTC. Protein sequence: CASSLRDRGQETQYF.

V gene TRBV29-1 combines with J gene TRBJ1-4, with D perhaps matching TRBD1 (5 bases). Germline V gene lookup returns CDR1 SQVTM and CDR2 ANQGSEA. The CDR3 consists of 12 residues. V was trimmed by 6 bases and J by 3 bases, leaving 8 bases between them. DNA of the CDR3: TGCAGCGTGACAGAGGCTAATGAAAAACTGTTTTTT. Residues: CSVTEANEKLFF. Full variable domain (remainder filled in from reference TRBV29-1 and TRBJ1-4): SAVISQKPSRDICQRGTSLTIQCQVDSQVTMMFWYRQQPGQSLTLIATANQGSEATYESGFVIDKFPISRPNLTFSTLTVSNMSPEDSSIYLCSVTEANEKLFFGSGTQLSVL.

In its sample, this clonotype was seen many times. The chain carries TRBV6-2 or TRBV6-3 and TRBJ2-1, with D uncertain. This CDR3 has 12 residues. The V and J ends lost 0 bases and 10 bases respectively, with 7 bases between them. Germline V lookup: CDR1 MNHEY, CDR2 SVGEGT. The CDR3, as DNA: TGTGCCAGCAGTTACTCGGTAAGAGAGCAGTTCTTC. This translates into CASSYSVREQFF.

This clonotype was seen at least ten times. The chain has TRBV7-9 and TRBJ1-6; the D is unclear. V was cut by 4 bases and J by 8 bases, with 9 bases left in between. CDR3 length: 13 residues. Germline V gene lookup returns CDR1 SEHNR and CDR2 FQNEAQ (reference sequence). The CDR3 is CASSSTEDSPLHF. In nucleotides, the CDR3 is TGTGCCAGCAGCTCGACTGAAGATTCACCCCTCCACTTT.

The V call is TRBV20-1, the J call TRBJ2-3; TRBD2 aligns across 7 bases. Trimming at V came to 7 bases and at J to 6 bases, leaving 7 bases not matched to a gene. Germline CDR1 and CDR2: DFQATT and SNEGSKA (reference sequence). The CDR3 sequence is 12 residues long. CDR3 DNA: TGCAGTGATGGGGGGGTCGGGGATACGCAGTATTTT. Protein product: CSDGGVGDTQYF.

This clonotype has ten or more counts. CDR3 sequence: CASSRTSGGSYNEQFF. CDR3 nucleotide sequence: TGTGCCAGCAGTAGGACTAGCGGGGGGTCTTACAATGAGCAGTTCTTC. V and J are TRBV6-1 and TRBJ2-1, with TRBD2 identical over 14 bases. The CDR3 consists of 16 residues. Germline trimming cut 5 bases from V and 4 bases from J; bases unmatched to any gene: 4. Germline V gene sequence: CDR1 MNHNS, CDR2 SASEGT.

This clonotype was observed many times. The chain has TRBV12-3 or TRBV12-4 and TRBJ1-2; D is possibly TRBD1 (5 bases). V shed 5 bases and J shed 2 bases, with 12 bases lying between them. There are 14 residues in the CDR3. CDR3 nucleotides: TGTGCCAGCAGTCCGTTCGAGGGGAACTATGGCTACACCTTC. Its translation: CASSPFEGNYGYTF.

The chain joins TRBV27 to TRBJ1-5; 10 positions match TRBD1. CDR3 length equals 15 residues. The V segment lost 7 bases and the J segment 6 bases; nucleotides outside the gene matches: 9. Germline CDR1 reads MNHEY; CDR2 reads SMNVEV (reference sequence). In nucleotides, the CDR3 is TGTGCCAGCAAGACGGGACAGGGGTTCCTTCAGCCCCAGCATTTT. Residues: CASKTGQGFLQPQHF.

This clonotype was picked up many times. CDR3 sequence reads: CASSLAGTSGDTQYF. CDR3 nucleotide sequence: TGTGCCAGCAGCTTGGCGGGGACTAGCGGGGATACGCAGTATTTT. The V and J genes are TRBV5-4 and TRBJ2-3; 12 bases are shared with TRBD2. CDR1 and CDR2 (germline): SGHNT, YYREEE (reference sequence). V shed 0 bases, J shed 6 bases, and the junction held 2 bases outside the gene matches. The CDR3 consists of 15 residues.

V gene TRBV28 combines with J gene TRBJ1-2; no firm D call. With 5 bases removed from V and 3 bases from J, the gap between germline ends came to 13 bases. The germline V gene encodes CDR1 MDHEN and CDR2 SYDVKM. The CDR3 has 14 residues. In nucleotides, the CDR3 is TGTGCCAGCAGTCCCCCCGGCTCCCACTATGGCTACACCTTC. This encodes CASSPPGSHYGYTF.

This clonotype occurred many times. V gene TRBV7-2 combines with J gene TRBJ2-1; perhaps TRBD2 as D (7 bases). V lost 3 bases and J lost 3, with 12 bases in between. The germline gives CDR1 SGHTA, CDR2 FQGNSA. The CDR3 length is 15 residues. The chain's CDR3 is CASSLGGAHYNEQFF. CDR3 nucleotides: TGTGCCAGCAGCTTGGGGGGGGCGCACTACAATGAGCAGTTCTTC.